A single sample is the source of the 29 T cell receptor beta chains below, sequenced in a study of neurological immune-mediated disorders. TCRdb redid the calling of the 5' RACE reads with MiXCR, one entry per CDR3 protein. The sample includes 50,000 to 85,000 distinct CDR3 sequences, less than 5.5% of them seen just once. Sequencing was performed on PBMCs. These TCRs come from a woman in her twenties or thirties with multiple sclerosis.

The chain couples TRBV30 to TRBJ1-6; D is possibly TRBD1 (5 bases). Germline V gives CDR1 GTSNPN, CDR2 SVGIG (reference sequence). V dropped 1 base and J dropped 8 bases, with 6 bases sitting between them. CDR3 size: 12 residues. The CDR3 here is CAWSEGYSPLHF. DNA for the CDR3: TGTGCCTGGAGTGAGGGGTATTCACCCCTCCACTTT. Supplemented by reference TRBV30 and TRBJ1-6, the full variable domain reads SQTIHQWPATLVQPVGSPLSLECTVEGTSNPNLYWYRQAAGRGLQLLFYSVGIGQISSEVPQNLSASRPQDRQFILSSKKLLLSDSGFYLCAWSEGYSPLHFGNGTRLTVT.

This clonotype was seen repeatedly, ten times or more. The rearrangement uses TRBV5-4 and TRBJ1-1; D not resolved. The V and J ends lost 0 bases and 5 bases respectively, with 11 bases between them. CDR3 length equals 14 residues. Germline values: CDR1 SGHNT, CDR2 YYREEE (reference sequence). CDR3 DNA: TGTGCCAGCAGCTTGGAACCAACGGAGACTGAAGCTTTCTTT. Translated, it gives CASSLEPTETEAFF. Full variable domain (outside the CDR3, taken from reference TRBV5-4 and TRBJ1-1): ETGVTQSPTHLIKTRGQQVTLRCSSQSGHNTVSWYQQALGQGPQFIFQYYREEENGRGNFPPRFSGLQFPNYSSELNVNALELDDSALYLCASSLEPTETEAFFGQGTRLTVV.

This clonotype was detected ten times or more. The rearrangement links TRBV12-3 or TRBV12-4 to TRBJ2-2; TRBD1 aligns across 8 bases. J gave up 3 bases and V 3 bases, and 3 bases lay outside the gene matches. The CDR3 extends over 15 amino acids. CDR3 amino acids: CASSFGTGYTGELFF. The CDR3 coding sequence is TGTGCCAGCAGTTTCGGGACAGGCTACACCGGGGAGCTGTTTTTT.

This clonotype was recorded many times. The chain joins TRBV9 to TRBJ2-7; D is unresolved. This CDR3 is 12 amino acids long. V shed 4 bases and J shed 0 bases, with 5 bases lying between them. Per germline, CDR1 SGDLS and CDR2 YYNGEE. DNA for the CDR3: TGTGCCAGCAGCCCGGACTCCTACGAGCAGTACTTC. As protein: CASSPDSYEQYF.

In this sample, this clonotype turned up many times. The chain joins TRBV12-3 or TRBV12-4 to TRBJ2-3, with a tentative D call TRBD2 (6 bases). With 6 bases removed from V and 5 bases from J, the gap between germline ends came to 12 bases. The CDR3 spans 13 residues. CDR3 nucleotides: TGTGCCAGCAGCCCCCTGGAGGGAGATACGCAGTATTTT. This sequence encodes CASSPLEGDTQYF.

This clonotype showed up just a few times. The chain employs TRBV19 and TRBJ1-4; 8 bases match TRBD1. The CDR3 runs to 13 residues. Trimming took 7 bases from V and 6 from J; bases not matched to a gene: 4. Germline CDR1 is LNHDA and CDR2 is SQIVND (reference sequence). The CDR3 sequence is CASKPTGDEKLFF. CDR3 nucleotides: TGTGCCAGTAAACCGACAGGGGATGAAAAACTGTTTTTT. The whole variable domain, filled in from reference TRBV19 and TRBJ1-4, reads DGGITQSPKYLFRKEGQNVTLSCEQNLNHDAMYWYRQDPGQGLRLIYYSQIVNDFQKGDIAEGYSVSREKKESFPLTVTSAQKNPTAFYLCASKPTGDEKLFFGSGTQLSVL.

The table lists this clonotype with many counts. V gene TRBV20-1 combines with J gene TRBJ1-1; TRBD1 might be the D (5 bases). The germline CDR1 and CDR2 sequences are DFQATT and SNEGSKA (reference sequence). CDR3 size: 12 residues. The V and J ends lost 6 bases and 5 bases respectively, with 13 bases between them. CDR3 sequence reads: CSAWGGYTEAFF. The DNA for the CDR3 is TGCAGTGCATGGGGGGGTTATACTGAAGCTTTCTTT.

This clonotype appeared many times. The junction departs from germline at one end; a sequencing error may be responsible. The V gene is TRBV20-1, the J gene TRBJ1-5; D is ambiguous. Germline loops: CDR1 DFQATT, CDR2 SNEGSKA (reference sequence). The CDR3 extends over 14 amino acids. CDR3 residues: CSASPGLSNQPQNF. CDR3 in DNA: TGCAGTGCTAGTCCCGGGCTAAGCAATCAGCCCCAGAATTTT.

This rearrangement joins TRBV7-2 to TRBJ2-7; 11 bases agree with TRBD2. Losses at the gene ends were 4 bases for V and 6 bases for J; bases not matched to a gene: 2. This CDR3 region has 13 residues. Germline V gives CDR1 SGHTA, CDR2 FQGNSA. This CDR3 is CASSYGLAGEQYF. The CDR3 nucleotides are TGTGCCAGCAGCTACGGACTAGCGGGCGAGCAGTACTTC.

The sample holds many counts of this clonotype. This chain links TRBV20-1 with TRBJ2-3, with TRBD2 matching 8 bases. J gave up 4 bases and V 8 bases, and 8 bases lay outside the gene matches. In germline, CDR1 is DFQATT, CDR2 SNEGSKA (reference sequence). This CDR3 is built from 13 residues. CDR3 residues: CSPRGGGADTQYF. The CDR3 DNA reads as TGCAGTCCCCGGGGGGGCGGGGCAGATACGCAGTATTTT.

The CDR3 region is CASSLRTSGGGELFF. Here the CDR3 DNA reads TGTGCCAGCAGCCTCCGGACCTCGGGCGGAGGGGAGCTGTTTTTT. V and J are TRBV7-2 and TRBJ2-2; D remains ambiguous. The CDR3 consists of 15 residues. Trimming stripped 5 bases from V and 8 bases from J, with 18 bases between. Germline CDR1 SGHTA, CDR2 FQGNSA.

By sample share, this clonotype is medium-sized. The chain recombines TRBV6-5 with TRBJ2-5, with TRBD1 as a possible D gene (6 bases). With 5 bases removed from V and 4 bases from J, the gap between germline ends came to 11 bases. This CDR3 comprises 13 residues. Per germline, CDR1 MNHEY and CDR2 SVGAGI. The CDR3 spells CASSTGQTETQYF. As DNA, the CDR3 is TGTGCCAGCAGTACTGGACAGACAGAGACCCAGTACTTC.

This clonotype showed up many times. The chain uses TRBV24-1 and TRBJ2-1, with TRBD2 matching over 10 bases. J was trimmed by 6 bases and V by 0 bases; bases with no gene match: 1. The CDR3 extends over 15 amino acids. From germline, CDR1 is KGHDR and CDR2 SFDVKD. The CDR3 DNA reads TGTGCCACCAGTGATTTGAGCGGGGGGGTCAATGAGCAGTTCTTC. It is translated as CATSDLSGGVNEQFF.

This clonotype has at least ten counts. The chain couples TRBV21-1 to TRBJ1-2; the D call of TRBD1 is as the table states it, not checked on the DNA. TRBV21-1 is classified as a pseudogene. The CDR3 is 16 amino acids. The CDR3 here is CASSKGGPRTLWGYTF. The CDR3 nucleotides are TGTGCCAGCAGCAAAGGGGGACCGCGAACCTTATGGGGCTACACCTTC.

In this sample, this clonotype turned up many times. This chain joins TRBV20-1 and TRBJ2-7; weak D call: TRBD1 (5 bases). The CDR3 length is 12 residues. V was pared by 4 bases and J by 7 bases, with 14 bases between. CDR1 is DFQATT, CDR2 SNEGSKA, per germline (reference sequence). CDR3 region: CSATPRVGEQYF. Here the CDR3 DNA reads TGCAGTGCTACCCCCAGGGTGGGAGAGCAGTACTTC.

In this sample, this clonotype turned up many times. A single base separates this from a much larger clone, so it may be a read error. The chain couples TRBV20-1 to TRBJ1-5; D is uncertain. Trimming took 0 bases from V and 6 from J, leaving 9 bases between them. Looked up from germline, CDR1 is DFQATT and CDR2 is SNEGSKA (reference sequence). The length of the CDR3 is 13 residues. The CDR3 is CSARDTHGQPQHF. Written as DNA, the CDR3 is TGCAGTGCTAGAGATACCCACGGTCAGCCCCAGCATTTT.

The J gene is TRBJ1-1, the V gene TRBV11-2; TRBD1 aligns across 8 bases. The CDR3 length is 16 residues. Trimming took 5 bases from V and 0 from J; bases not matched to a gene: 8. CDR1 and CDR2 (germline): SGHAT, FQNNGV. The CDR3: CASSHPTGGVNTEAFF. CDR3 bases: TGTGCCAGCAGCCACCCCACAGGGGGTGTGAACACTGAAGCTTTCTTT.

This clonotype was observed many times. The chain combines TRBV20-1 with TRBJ1-4, with a weak D call TRBD1 (6 bases). The length of the CDR3 is 14 residues. Germline loops: CDR1 DFQATT, CDR2 SNEGSKA (reference sequence). Trimming left V 3 bases short and J 8 bases short, with 16 bases between. Here the CDR3 reads CSARLTGLGEKLFF. For the CDR3, the DNA is TGCAGTGCTAGGCTGACAGGTTTGGGGGAAAAACTGTTTTTT.

The sample holds a few counts of this clonotype. CDR3 in DNA: TGTGCCAGCAGAATCGGAGGGTCACTGTTTTTT. Encoded protein: CASRIGGSLFF. The chain combines TRBV12-3 or TRBV12-4 with TRBJ1-4; unclear D gene. The CDR3 runs 11 residues. The V end was cut by 6 bases, the J end by 13 bases, with 12 bases between.

This clonotype has at least ten counts. This chain links TRBV5-1 with TRBJ2-2; D possibly corresponds to TRBD1 (6 bases). CDR1 SGHRS and CDR2 YFSETQ come from the germline V gene. The CDR3 loop spans 14 amino acids. V was shortened by 6 bases and J by 5 bases, with 14 bases between the two germline ends. The chain's CDR3 is CASNQDTGTGELFF. In DNA, the CDR3 is TGCGCCAGCAACCAGGACACAGGGACCGGGGAGCTGTTTTTT.

This clonotype was seen many times. The V and J genes are TRBV20-1 and TRBJ1-5; weak D call: TRBD1 (5 bases). Germline loops: CDR1 DFQATT, CDR2 SNEGSKA (reference sequence). The CDR3 runs 13 residues. The V end lost 3 bases, the J end lost 6 bases, and 12 bases lay between the germline ends. The CDR3 reads CSASVGDGQPQHF. Here the CDR3 DNA reads TGCAGTGCTAGTGTAGGGGATGGTCAGCCCCAGCATTTT.

This clonotype came up many times. The J gene is TRBJ2-3, the V gene TRBV3-1; no firm D call. The CDR3 loop spans 13 amino acids. The germline V and J ends were trimmed by 6 bases and 6 bases, with 13 bases remaining between them. CDR1 and CDR2 from the germline V gene are LGHDT and YNNKEL (reference sequence). This CDR3 is CASRVGSVDTQYF. The CDR3 region has the DNA TGTGCCAGCAGAGTAGGGTCTGTGGATACGCAGTATTTT.

The sample holds a few counts of this clonotype. The chain recombines TRBV20-1 with TRBJ2-7; 10 bases agree with TRBD2. The CDR3 contains 14 residues. The V segment lost 5 bases and the J segment 4 bases; nucleotides outside the gene matches: 8. Germline V gives CDR1 DFQATT, CDR2 SNEGSKA (reference sequence). CDR3 amino acids: CSAPFGTSDYEQYF. The CDR3 nucleotides read TGCAGTGCTCCCTTCGGGACTAGCGATTACGAGCAGTACTTC.

This clonotype was counted many times. The V gene is TRBV5-1, the J gene TRBJ1-5; 9 bases map to TRBD1. V dropped 0 bases and J dropped 6; count of bases not matched to a gene: 4. Germline V gene lookup returns CDR1 SGHRS and CDR2 YFSETQ. This CDR3 contains 15 residues. Written as DNA, the CDR3 is TGCGCCAGCAGCTTGGAAACAGGGGGCGGTCAGCCCCAGCATTTT. This translates into CASSLETGGGQPQHF. Together with reference TRBV5-1 and TRBJ1-5, the CDR3 gives the full variable domain: KAGVTQTPRYLIKTRGQQVTLSCSPISGHRSVSWYQQTPGQGLQFLFEYFSETQRNKGNFPGRFSGRQFSNSRSEMNVSTLELGDSALYLCASSLETGGGQPQHFGDGTRLSIL.

This clonotype was seen ten or more times. V usage is TRBV5-1 and J usage is TRBJ2-3; 8 bases are shared with TRBD2. The CDR3 loop spans 15 amino acids. V was pared by 6 bases and J by 0 bases, with 6 bases of the junction left unmatched. Germline V gene data show CDR1 as SGHRS and CDR2 as YFSETQ. The CDR3 sequence: CASIERGQSTDTQYF. The CDR3 nucleotides read TGCGCCAGCATAGAGCGGGGGCAGAGCACAGATACGCAGTATTTT.

The chain carries TRBV12-3 or TRBV12-4 and TRBJ2-7, with no clear D. V lost 5 bases and J lost 4, with 6 bases in between. This CDR3 region has 11 residues. The CDR3 nucleotides read TGTGCCAGCAGTCAGTCGTACGAGCAGTACTTC. It encodes CASSQSYEQYF.

To note about this clonotype: Germline is not matched at one junction end, which may reflect a read error. This sequence joins TRBV15 and TRBJ1-6, with D possibly matching TRBD1 (5 bases). This CDR3 region has 14 residues. CDR1 is LNHNV and CDR2 is YYDKDF in the germline V gene (reference sequence). CDR3 in amino acids: CATSRVAGPSPLNF. The CDR3 bases are TGTGCCACCAGCAGAGTGGCAGGGCCTTCACCCCTCAACTTT. Complete variable domain (other parts from reference TRBV15 and TRBJ1-6): DAMVIQNPRYQVTQFGKPVTLSCSQTLNHNVMYWYQQKSSQAPKLLFHYYDKDFNNEADTPDNFQSRRPNTSFCFLDIRSPGLGDTAMYLCATSRVAGPSPLNFGNGTRLTVT.

This clonotype was counted between two and nine times. The rearrangement uses TRBV2 and TRBJ1-4; D remains ambiguous. Trimming left V 6 bases short and J 0 bases short, with 11 bases between. The CDR3 covers 15 residues. Germline assignment: CDR1 SNHLY and CDR2 FYNNEI. The CDR3 spells CASSYFFATNEKLFF. DNA for the CDR3: TGTGCCAGCAGCTACTTTTTTGCAACTAATGAAAAACTGTTTTTT. The full variable domain, rest sourced from reference TRBV2 and TRBJ1-4, is EPEVTQTPSHQVTQMGQEVILRCVPISNHLYFYWYRQILGQKVEFLVSFYNNEISEKSEIFDDQFSVERPDGSNFTLKIRSTKLEDSAMYFCASSYFFATNEKLFFGSGTQLSVL.

This clonotype was picked up many times. V and J are TRBV7-6 and TRBJ1-5; weak D call: TRBD1 (6 bases). With 2 bases removed from V and 0 bases from J, the gap between germline ends came to 14 bases. The CDR3 sequence is 17 residues long. Germline CDR1 reads SGHVS; CDR2 reads FNYEAQ. CDR3 sequence reads: CASSLSTGNDSNQPQHF. The CDR3 bases are TGTGCCAGCAGCTTAAGCACAGGGAACGATAGCAATCAGCCCCAGCATTTT.